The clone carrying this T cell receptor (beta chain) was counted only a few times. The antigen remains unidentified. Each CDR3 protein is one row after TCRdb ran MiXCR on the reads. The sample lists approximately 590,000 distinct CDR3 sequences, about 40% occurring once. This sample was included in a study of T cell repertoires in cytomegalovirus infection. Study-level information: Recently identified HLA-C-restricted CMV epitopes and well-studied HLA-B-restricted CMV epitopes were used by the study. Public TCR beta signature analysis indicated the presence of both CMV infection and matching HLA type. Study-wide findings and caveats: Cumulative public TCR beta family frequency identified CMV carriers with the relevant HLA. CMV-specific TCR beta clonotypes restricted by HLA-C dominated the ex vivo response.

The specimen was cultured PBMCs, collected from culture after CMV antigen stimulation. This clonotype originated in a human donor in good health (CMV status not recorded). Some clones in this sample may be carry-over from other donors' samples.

The CDR3 bases are TGTGCCAGCAGTTTAACCGGGACAGGGGTTTGGAATGAGCAGTTCTTC. Protein sequence: CASSLTGTGVWNEQFF. The chain is built from TRBV5-6 and TRBJ2-1, with 10 bases identical to TRBD1. Germline V gives CDR1 SGHDT, CDR2 YYEEEE. After removal of 5 bases from V and 7 bases from J, the junction contained 12 bases not matched to a gene. This CDR3 has 16 amino acids.